This TCR beta chain is drawn from a study of blood T cell repertoires in COVID-19. This CDR3 comprises 15 residues. Deletions cut 1 base from V and 1 base from J, with 7 bases between. CDR1 and CDR2 (germline): LGHNT, FRNRAP. In the original analysis: Estimation of nucleated cell counts was performed using reference gene primer amplification. Libraries were prepared by immunoSEQ multiplex PCR; TCRdb keeps only in-frame clonotypes and omits some of them. Clonal size and the V and J genes are those of that table, whereas D and trimming came from the DNA. The table has about 330,000 clones, over 70% seen once.

The gene calls are TRBV12-5 and TRBJ2-2; D may be TRBD2 (5 bases). The clonotype comes from a man aged 25 to 40 who had recovered from COVID-19. The sequenced sample consisted of PBMCs or T cells enriched from blood (not recorded which). Written as DNA, the CDR3 is TGTGCTAGTGGTTTGGGGACTTTGAACACCGGGGAGCTGTTTTTT. Protein product: CASGLGTLNTGELFF.